This TCR beta chain was found in a study of shared clonotypes between healthy human individuals. A note on this clone: The target antigen is unknown.

Sequencing used immunoSEQ multiplex PCR; TCRdb keeps in-frame clones, though not all of them. The table lists 2 million to 2.5 million clones, approximately 93% of them singletons. Regarding the study as a whole: A reduction in generation probabilities was seen for non-shared clonotypes relative to those shared by all four donors.

Germline CDR1 and CDR2: MNHNY and SVGAGI (reference sequence). This CDR3 spans 15 amino acids. V lost 4 bases, J lost 4 bases, and 5 bases stayed unmatched. The sequencing input was naive CD4+ T cells from PBMCs. Described subset: CD45RA+ positively selected. V usage is TRBV6-6 and J usage is TRBJ2-3; 10 bases are a match to TRBD1. The clonotype was recovered from a man younger than 35 in good health. Some clones in this sample may be carry-over from other donors' samples. The CDR3 spells CASSSTGGTSDTQYF. The DNA of the CDR3 is TGTGCCAGCAGTTCGACAGGGGGCACATCAGATACGCAGTATTTT.